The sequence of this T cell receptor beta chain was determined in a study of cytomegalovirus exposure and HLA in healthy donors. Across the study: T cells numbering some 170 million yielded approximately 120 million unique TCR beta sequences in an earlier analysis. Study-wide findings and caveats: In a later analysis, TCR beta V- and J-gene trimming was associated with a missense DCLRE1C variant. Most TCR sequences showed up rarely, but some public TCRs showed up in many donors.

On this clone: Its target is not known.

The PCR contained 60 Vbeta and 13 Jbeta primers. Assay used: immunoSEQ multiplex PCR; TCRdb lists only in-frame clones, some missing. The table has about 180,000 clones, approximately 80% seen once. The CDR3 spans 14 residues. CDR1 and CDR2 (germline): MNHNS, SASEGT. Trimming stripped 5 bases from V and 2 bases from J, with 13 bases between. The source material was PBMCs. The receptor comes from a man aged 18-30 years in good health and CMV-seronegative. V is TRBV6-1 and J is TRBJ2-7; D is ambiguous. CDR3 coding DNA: TGTGCCAGCAGTAACCTCAGTCGTACCTACGAGCAGTACTTC. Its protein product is CASSNLSRTYEQYF.